The present TCR beta chain was sequenced within a study of regulatory T cells in long-lasting Graves disease. Arm-PCR of CDR3 regions with iRepertoire HTBI primers generated TCR beta libraries. TCRdb used MiXCR to reprocess the multiplex PCR reads, holding one entry per CDR3 protein. In the table there are hundreds of thousands of distinct CDR3 sequences, roughly 15% of which are singletons. The germline CDR1 and CDR2 sequences are MDHEN and SYDVKM. V dropped 6 bases and J dropped 0 bases, with 14 bases sitting between them. The CDR3 totals 16 residues. As to time point: newly diagnosed GD, antithyroid drugs for less than 3 months. After RNA was extracted from PBMCs, the TCR library was made from it. Patient provenance is recorded as an endocrinology department in Xi'an, China. There are many counts of this clonotype. These records were also assigned to another study, of T cells in Graves' hyperthyroidism and ophthalmopathy. That paper states: Carried out on the TCR CDR3, a first-round RT-PCR used the HTBI primer set. Expanded thyroid clonotypes (above 0.001) were mostly also found in blood.

V is TRBV28 and J is TRBJ1-4; D perhaps matches TRBD1 (6 bases). The clonotype comes from a woman aged 25 to 39 with Graves disease. This specimen was peripheral blood mononuclear cells (PBMCs), taken at new diagnosis, from a patient treated with antithyroid drugs. The CDR3 spells CASSPGHLSTNEKLFF. Here the CDR3 DNA reads TGTGCCAGCAGCCCGGGACACCTCTCAACTAATGAAAAACTGTTTTTT. Complete variable domain (other parts from reference TRBV28 and TRBJ1-4): DVKVTQSSRYLVKRTGEKVFLECVQDMDHENMFWYRQDPGLGLRLIYFSYDVKMKEKGDIPEGYSVSREKKERFSLILESASTNQTSMYLCASSPGHLSTNEKLFFGSGTQLSVL.